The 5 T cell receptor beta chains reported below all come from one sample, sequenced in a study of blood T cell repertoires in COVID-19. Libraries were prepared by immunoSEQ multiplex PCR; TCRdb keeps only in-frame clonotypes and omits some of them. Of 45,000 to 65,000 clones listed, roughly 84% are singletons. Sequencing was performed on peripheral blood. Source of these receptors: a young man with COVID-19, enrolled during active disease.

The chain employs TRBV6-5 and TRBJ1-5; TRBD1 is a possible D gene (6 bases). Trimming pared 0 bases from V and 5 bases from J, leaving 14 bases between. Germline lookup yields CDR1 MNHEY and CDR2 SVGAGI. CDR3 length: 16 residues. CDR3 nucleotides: TGTGCCAGCAGTTACTCGTTCCGGGACAATGATCAGCCCCAGCATTTT. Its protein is CASSYSFRDNDQPQHF.

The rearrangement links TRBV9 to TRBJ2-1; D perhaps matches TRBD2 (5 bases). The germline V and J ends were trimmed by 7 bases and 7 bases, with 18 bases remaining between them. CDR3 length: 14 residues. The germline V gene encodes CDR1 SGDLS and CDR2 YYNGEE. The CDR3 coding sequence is TGTGCCAGCGCGCGGGTGTCGAGAGGTAATGAGCAGTTCTTC. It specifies CASARVSRGNEQFF.

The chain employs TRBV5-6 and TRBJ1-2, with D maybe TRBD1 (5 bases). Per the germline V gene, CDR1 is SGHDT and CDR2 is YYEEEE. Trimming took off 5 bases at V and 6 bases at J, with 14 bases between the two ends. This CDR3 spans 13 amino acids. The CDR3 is CASSPQGVNGYTF. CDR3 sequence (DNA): TGTGCCAGCAGTCCCCAGGGTGTGAATGGCTACACCTTC.

The CDR3 sequence is CASSFRQGAYEQYF. CDR3 coding DNA: TGTGCCAGCAGCTTTAGACAGGGGGCGTACGAGCAGTACTTC. This chain connects TRBV7-2 to TRBJ2-7, with 10 bases aligning to TRBD1. CDR1 is SGHTA and CDR2 is FQGNSA in the germline V gene. This CDR3 comprises 14 residues. The trim removed 3 bases at V and 4 bases at J, leaving 3 bases unmatched. Drawing the rest from reference TRBV7-2 and TRBJ2-7, the complete variable domain is GAGVSQSPSNKVTEKGKDVELRCDPISGHTALYWYRQSLGQGLEFLIYFQGNSAPDKSGLPSDRFSAERTGGSVSTLTIQRTQQEDSAVYLCASSFRQGAYEQYFGPGTRLTVT.

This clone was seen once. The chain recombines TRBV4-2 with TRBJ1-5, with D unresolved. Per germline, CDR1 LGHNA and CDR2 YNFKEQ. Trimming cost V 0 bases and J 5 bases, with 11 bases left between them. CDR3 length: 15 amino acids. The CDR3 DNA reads TGTGCCAGCAGCCAAGATCGGGTCGAACATCAGCCCCAGCATTTT. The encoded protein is CASSQDRVEHQPQHF.